These T cell receptor beta chains were read from a single sample in a study of blood T cell repertoires in COVID-19. This table comes from immunoSEQ multiplex PCR, and its TCRdb copy is limited to in-frame clones, with some not included. The table has 110,000 to 150,000 clones, around 79% seen once. Sequenced sample: peripheral blood. These receptor sequences come from a woman aged 70-85 years with COVID-19, enrolled during active disease. Both conserved end residues are part of each CDR3. The order of the fields is CDR3 length, J gene, V gene, CDR3 protein.

len: 10; j_gene: TRBJ1-5; v_gene: TRBV28; CDR3aa: CASTLGPQHF
len: 15; j_gene: TRBJ1-4; v_gene: TRBV5-1; CDR3aa: CASSTTGQGQEKLFF
len: 14; j_gene: TRBJ2-1; v_gene: TRBV19; CDR3aa: CASRTGSSYNEQFF
len: 15; j_gene: TRBJ2-2; v_gene: TRBV29-1; CDR3aa: CSVTGTGGKTGELFF
len: 15; j_gene: TRBJ2-3; v_gene: TRBV5-1; CDR3aa: CASSWAGGSTDTQYF
len: 18; j_gene: TRBJ1-5; v_gene: TRBV19; CDR3aa: CASSENYRDRGRNQPQHF
len: 15; j_gene: TRBJ1-1; v_gene: TRBV19; CDR3aa: CASSTFTGANTEAFF
len: 16; j_gene: TRBJ1-1; v_gene: TRBV3-1/TRBV3-2; CDR3aa: CASSRLPPGSDTEAFF
len: 10; j_gene: TRBJ1-1; v_gene: TRBV10-3; CDR3aa: CATKGEKAFF
len: 14; j_gene: TRBJ1-1; v_gene: TRBV2; CDR3aa: CASTPDRGMTEAFF
len: 13; j_gene: TRBJ1-2; v_gene: TRBV5-1; CDR3aa: CASSSTGVYGYTF
len: 14; j_gene: TRBJ2-7; v_gene: TRBV4-1; CDR3aa: CASSPWSRSYEQYF
len: 13; j_gene: TRBJ1-2; v_gene: TRBV3-1/TRBV3-2; CDR3aa: CASSQQTGNGYTF
len: 15; j_gene: TRBJ2-1; v_gene: TRBV7-8; CDR3aa: CASSGGLGSYNEQFF
len: 14; j_gene: TRBJ1-4; v_gene: TRBV5-5; CDR3aa: CASSSGATNEKLFF
len: 14; j_gene: TRBJ1-1; v_gene: TRBV14; CDR3aa: CASSPGWGSTEAFF
len: 12; j_gene: TRBJ2-2; v_gene: TRBV6-2/TRBV6-3; CDR3aa: CASSVGVGELFF
len: 16; j_gene: TRBJ2-5; v_gene: TRBV4-1; CDR3aa: CASSQGGRGQGETQYF
len: 15; j_gene: TRBJ1-6; v_gene: TRBV6-5; CDR3aa: CASTGARFYNSPLHF
len: 15; j_gene: TRBJ1-5; v_gene: TRBV5-1; CDR3aa: CASSPGGGYNQPQHF
len: 13; j_gene: TRBJ1-2; v_gene: TRBV6-6; CDR3aa: CASNLDRNYGYTF
len: 15; j_gene: TRBJ2-2; v_gene: TRBV7-8; CDR3aa: CASRNRGLGTGELFF
len: 12; j_gene: TRBJ1-3; v_gene: TRBV5-1; CDR3aa: CASSLTGYEQDF
len: 13; j_gene: TRBJ2-2; v_gene: TRBV5-6; CDR3aa: CASSLQDTGELFF
len: 14; j_gene: TRBJ2-1; v_gene: TRBV4-3; CDR3aa: CASSRDRGGNEQFF
len: 15; j_gene: TRBJ1-6; v_gene: TRBV19; CDR3aa: CASNPQQGAGSPLHF
len: 16; j_gene: TRBJ2-7; v_gene: TRBV6-5; CDR3aa: CASSYSKDRGSYEQYF
len: 14; j_gene: TRBJ1-2; v_gene: TRBV14; CDR3aa: CASSQDPGVYGYTF
len: 17; j_gene: TRBJ2-1; v_gene: TRBV5-1; CDR3aa: CASSLEGLAGSGNEQFF
len: 11; j_gene: TRBJ2-1; v_gene: TRBV20-1; CDR3aa: CSARERGEQFF
len: 14; j_gene: TRBJ1-4; v_gene: TRBV9; CDR3aa: CASSVSGLGEKLFF
len: 16; j_gene: TRBJ2-2; v_gene: TRBV23-1; CDR3aa: CASSPLEKGAGGELFF
len: 13; j_gene: TRBJ2-3; v_gene: TRBV19; CDR3aa: CASSRDSEDTQYF
len: 12; j_gene: TRBJ1-2; v_gene: TRBV5-1; CDR3aa: CASSLGQSGYTF
len: 15; j_gene: TRBJ2-3; v_gene: TRBV7-6; CDR3aa: CASSTLAGGTDTQYF
len: 14; j_gene: TRBJ1-4; v_gene: TRBV27; CDR3aa: CASRGLGTDEKLFF
len: 14; j_gene: TRBJ2-4; v_gene: TRBV5-4; CDR3aa: CASSFRDSKNIQYF
len: 14; j_gene: TRBJ1-5; v_gene: TRBV19; CDR3aa: CASSIQGPNQPQHF
len: 14; j_gene: TRBJ1-3; v_gene: TRBV10-3; CDR3aa: CAIMGTGQKNTIYF
len: 14; j_gene: TRBJ1-6; v_gene: TRBV2; CDR3aa: CASSGESGGSPLHF
len: 13; j_gene: TRBJ2-7; v_gene: TRBV6-5; CDR3aa: CASSRDYPYEQYF
len: 17; j_gene: TRBJ2-1; v_gene: TRBV24-1; CDR3aa: CATSAAPGGEYYNEQFF
len: 20; j_gene: TRBJ2-3; v_gene: TRBV9; CDR3aa: CASSVGIRGPGPLETDTQYF
len: 15; j_gene: TRBJ2-1; v_gene: TRBV7-2; CDR3aa: CASSLYRGTYNEQFF